The T cell receptor (beta chain) described here comes from a study of tumor and adjacent non-tumor tissue in lung cancer. This clonotype was seen only a few times. Its antigen is unknown. RNA was extracted from bulk tissue without any cell sorting. Germline V gene sequence: CDR1 SQVTM, CDR2 ANQGSEA. CDR3 length: 14 residues. Trimming took 5 bases from V and 3 from J; bases not matched to a gene: 7. Whole-study findings and limits: In normal lung, the top 100 clones were significantly more dominant than in tumor.

TCRbeta libraries were built with three rounds of nested PCR, modified from ARM-PCR. TCRdb redid the calling of the multiplex PCR reads with MiXCR, one entry per CDR3 protein. The profile covers about 93,000 distinct CDR3 sequences, with roughly 66% appearing a single time and around 20% taken by the ten largest. Specimen: lung tumor tissue. The chain uses TRBV29-1 and TRBJ1-1, with 9 bases identical to TRBD1. This clonotype originated in a man aged 55 to 70 with non-small cell lung cancer. The CDR3: CSVLDRGRDTEAFF. The CDR3 DNA follows: TGCAGCGTTCTGGACAGGGGCAGGGACACTGAAGCTTTCTTT.